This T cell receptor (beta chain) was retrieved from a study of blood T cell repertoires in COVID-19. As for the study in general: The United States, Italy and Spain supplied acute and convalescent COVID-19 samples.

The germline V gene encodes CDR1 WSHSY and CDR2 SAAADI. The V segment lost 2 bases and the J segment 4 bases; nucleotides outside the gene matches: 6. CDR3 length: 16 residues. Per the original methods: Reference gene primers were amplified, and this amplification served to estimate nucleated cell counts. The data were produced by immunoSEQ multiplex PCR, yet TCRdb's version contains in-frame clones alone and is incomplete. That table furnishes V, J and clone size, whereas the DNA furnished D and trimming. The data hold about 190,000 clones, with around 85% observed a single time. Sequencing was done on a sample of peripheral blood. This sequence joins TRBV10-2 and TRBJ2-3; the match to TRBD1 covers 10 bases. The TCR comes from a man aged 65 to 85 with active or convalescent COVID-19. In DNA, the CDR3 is TGCGCCAGCAGTGAGATAGCGACAGGGGGCGCAGATACGCAGTATTTT. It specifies CASSEIATGGADTQYF.